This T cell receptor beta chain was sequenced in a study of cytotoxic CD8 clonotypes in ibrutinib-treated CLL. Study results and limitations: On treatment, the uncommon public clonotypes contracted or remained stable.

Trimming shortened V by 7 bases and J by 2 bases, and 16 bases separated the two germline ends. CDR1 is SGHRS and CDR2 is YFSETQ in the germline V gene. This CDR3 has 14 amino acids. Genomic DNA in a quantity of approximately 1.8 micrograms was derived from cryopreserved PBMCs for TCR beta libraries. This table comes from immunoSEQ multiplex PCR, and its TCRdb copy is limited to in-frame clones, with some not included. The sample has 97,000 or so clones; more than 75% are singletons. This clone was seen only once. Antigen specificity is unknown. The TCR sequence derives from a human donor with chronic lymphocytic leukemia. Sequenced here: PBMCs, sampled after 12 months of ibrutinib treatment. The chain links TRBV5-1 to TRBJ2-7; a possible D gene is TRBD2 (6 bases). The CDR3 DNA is TGCGCCAGCTCCCCTGACGGAGGGGCCTACGAGCAGTACTTC. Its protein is CASSPDGGAYEQYF. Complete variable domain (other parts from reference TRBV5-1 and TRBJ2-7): KAGVTQTPRYLIKTRGQQVTLSCSPISGHRSVSWYQQTPGQGLQFLFEYFSETQRNKGNFPGRFSGRQFSNSRSEMNVSTLELGDSALYLCASSPDGGAYEQYFGPGTRLTVT.